The sample holds a few counts of the clone carrying this TCR beta chain. CDR1 and CDR2 from the germline V gene are SGHRS and YFSETQ. The V and J ends lost 3 bases and 2 bases respectively, with 15 bases between them. The CDR3 consists of 15 residues. Then a second PCR, running roughly 7 to 11 cycles, was carried out with a sample-barcoded 5' primer and a J-beta primer mix. Every cDNA molecule bore a tag from a template-switch adaptor containing 12 random nucleotides. Each CDR3 protein gets one entry after TCRdb re-called the 5' RACE reads with MiXCR. The data show roughly 800,000 distinct CDR3 sequences, 58% seen once. Per individual sample, total RNA of at least 5 micrograms was extracted. The data stem from a study of blood T cells in healthy people across ages.

The chain recombines TRBV5-1 with TRBJ2-7; perhaps TRBD1 as D (5 bases). Sequencing input: blood. The TCR was taken from a man aged 25 to 40 in good health. The CDR3 is CASSSDKITAYEQYF. DNA of the CDR3: TGCGCCAGCAGCTCGGACAAGATAACAGCCTACGAGCAGTACTTC.